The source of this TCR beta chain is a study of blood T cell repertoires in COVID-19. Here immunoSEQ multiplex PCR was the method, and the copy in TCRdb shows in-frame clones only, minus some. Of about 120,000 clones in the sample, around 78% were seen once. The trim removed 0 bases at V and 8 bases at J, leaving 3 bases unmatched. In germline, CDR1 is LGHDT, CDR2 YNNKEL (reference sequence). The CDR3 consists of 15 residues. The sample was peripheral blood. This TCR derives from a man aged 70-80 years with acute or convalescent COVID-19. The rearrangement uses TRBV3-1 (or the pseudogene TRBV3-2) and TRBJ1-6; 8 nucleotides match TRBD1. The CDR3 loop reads CASSQDDRGYSPLHF. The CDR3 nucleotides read TGTGCCAGCAGCCAAGATGACAGGGGCTATTCACCCCTCCACTTT.